Presented here are 29 T cell receptor beta chains from one specimen sequenced in a study of cytomegalovirus exposure and HLA in healthy donors. Amplification used 60 Vbeta primers and 13 Jbeta primers. Produced via immunoSEQ multiplex PCR; TCRdb's table is partial and in-frame only. The table lists under 250,000 clones, more than 75% of them singletons. The sequenced sample was PBMCs. All receptors come from a male donor in good health and CMV-seronegative.

J is TRBJ2-5 and V is TRBV7-3; TRBD2 agrees at 8 bases. The CDR3 runs 14 residues. Trimming at V came to 5 bases and at J to 4 bases, leaving 6 bases not matched to a gene. Germline loops: CDR1 SGHTA, CDR2 FQGTGA. CDR3 sequence (DNA): TGTGCCAGCAGCCTTAGCGGGATGGGAGAGACCCAGTACTTC. This encodes CASSLSGMGETQYF.

The chain combines TRBV5-1 with TRBJ2-1, with D possibly being TRBD2 (6 bases). CDR1 SGHRS and CDR2 YFSETQ come from the germline V gene. Trimming took off 0 bases at V and 2 bases at J, with 9 bases between the two ends. The CDR3 sequence is 15 residues long. The CDR3 region has the DNA TGCGCCAGCAGCTTGGTTAGCGGCCCCTACAATGAGCAGTTCTTC. As protein: CASSLVSGPYNEQFF.

CDR3 DNA: TGCGCCAGCAGTGAGTATCCTCAGGGGGCGCATGCTTTCTTT. Its translation is CASSEYPQGAHAFF. This sequence joins TRBV10-2 and TRBJ1-1; TRBD1 matches 8 bases. Germline loops: CDR1 WSHSY, CDR2 SAAADI. The CDR3 is made up of 14 amino acids. The ends lost 1 base at V and 11 bases at J; junction bases unmatched: 9.

The chain combines TRBV11-2 with TRBJ1-1, with D unresolved. The CDR3 spans 12 residues. The germline gives CDR1 SGHAT, CDR2 FQNNGV. Trimming removed 1 base from V and 8 bases from J, with 8 bases in between. In DNA, the CDR3 is TGTGCCAGCAGCTTAGGAGGTCCGGAAGCTTTCTTT. This codes for CASSLGGPEAFF.

In regard to this clone: This same CDR3 is encoded by further DNA sequences in the sample. This sequence joins TRBV9 and TRBJ1-4; 8 bases are a match to TRBD1. There are 15 residues in the CDR3. Germline V gene data show CDR1 as SGDLS and CDR2 as YYNGEE. V shed 4 bases, J shed 2 bases, and the junction held 4 bases outside the gene matches. This chain's CDR3 is CASSPTGATNEKLFF. CDR3 in DNA: TGTGCCAGCAGCCCGACAGGGGCGACTAATGAAAAACTGTTTTTT. The full variable domain, completed using reference TRBV9 and TRBJ1-4, is DSGVTQTPKHLITATGQRVTLRCSPRSGDLSVYWYQQSLDQGLQFLIQYYNGEERAKGNILERFSAQQFPDLHSELNLSSLELGDSALYFCASSPTGATNEKLFFGSGTQLSVL.

The gene calls are TRBV10-3 and TRBJ1-1, with D unresolved. Per germline, CDR1 ENHRY and CDR2 SYGVKD. With 5 bases removed from V and 4 bases from J, the gap between germline ends came to 14 bases. The CDR3 is 14 residues long. The CDR3: CAISPEAGGTEAFF. CDR3 nucleotide sequence: TGTGCCATCAGTCCCGAGGCGGGTGGCACTGAAGCTTTCTTT.

This clone was seen more than once but under ten times. The V and J genes are TRBV5-4 and TRBJ1-1; 8 bases match TRBD1. The CDR3 loop spans 14 amino acids. The V gene end was trimmed by 7 bases and the J gene end by 3 bases; junction bases not matched to a gene: 8. Germline CDR1 and CDR2: SGHNT and YYREEE (reference sequence). CDR3 sequence reads: CASPGAGGHTEAFF. CDR3 bases: TGTGCCAGCCCGGGGGCAGGGGGCCACACTGAAGCTTTCTTT.

The J gene is TRBJ2-2, the V gene TRBV7-6, with a tentative D call TRBD2 (6 bases). This CDR3 spans 16 amino acids. Germline V gene lookup returns CDR1 SGHVS and CDR2 FNYEAQ. Trimming pared 5 bases from V and 5 bases from J, leaving 18 bases between. The CDR3 sequence is CASSPGTGGLTGELFF. CDR3 DNA sequence: TGTGCCAGCAGCCCCGGGACCGGGGGTTTAACCGGGGAGCTGTTTTTT.

J is TRBJ2-6 and V is TRBV21-1; no check of the table's D call, TRBD1, against the DNA was made. TRBV21-1 is a known pseudogene. The CDR3 loop spans 20 amino acids. The CDR3: CASSKSPDRPRNSGANVLTF. CDR3 DNA sequence: TGTGCCAGCAGCAAATCGCCAGACAGGCCCCGAAACTCTGGGGCCAACGTCCTGACTTTC.

The rearrangement joins TRBV5-6 to TRBJ2-5; 9 bases agree with TRBD1. V shed 3 bases, J shed 5 bases, and the junction held 14 bases outside the gene matches. This CDR3 comprises 17 residues. Germline CDR1 reads SGHDT; CDR2 reads YYEEEE. In DNA, the CDR3 is TGTGCCAGCAGCTCACTTCCCGGGACAGGGTTCCCCGAGACCCAGTACTTC. Residues: CASSSLPGTGFPETQYF. The full variable domain, rest sourced from reference TRBV5-6 and TRBJ2-5, is DAGVTQSPTHLIKTRGQQVTLRCSPKSGHDTVSWYQQALGQGPQFIFQYYEEEERQRGNFPDRFSGHQFPNYSSELNVNALLLGDSALYLCASSSLPGTGFPETQYFGPGTRLLVL.

The chain is built from TRBV11-2 and TRBJ2-1; D call uncertain. The CDR3 is made up of 15 amino acids. Germline loops: CDR1 SGHAT, CDR2 FQNNGV. V lost 3 bases and J 8 bases, leaving 17 bases between the germline ends. The CDR3 spells CASSFFDPGRYEQFF. The CDR3 bases are TGTGCCAGCAGCTTCTTCGACCCAGGTAGGTATGAGCAGTTCTTC. The whole variable domain, remainder taken from reference TRBV11-2 and TRBJ2-1, is EAGVAQSPRYKIIEKRQSVAFWCNPISGHATLYWYQQILGQGPKLLIQFQNNGVVDDSQLPKDRFSAERLKGVDSTLKIQPAKLEDSAVYLCASSFFDPGRYEQFFGPGTRLTVL.

To note about this clone: The junction and the germline gene differ at one end; a read error may be behind it. The chain has TRBV7-9 and TRBJ1-1; the match to TRBD1 covers 7 bases. CDR1 and CDR2 from the germline V gene are SEHNR and FQNEAQ (reference sequence). The CDR3 has 16 residues. The CDR3 loop reads CSSSSSRQGSNTEAFF. The CDR3, as DNA: TGTTCCAGCAGCTCCAGCAGACAGGGATCGAACACTGAAGCTTTCTTT.

This clone has just one count. The gene calls are TRBV27 and TRBJ2-3, with 7 bases aligning to TRBD2. Germline lookup yields CDR1 MNHEY and CDR2 SMNVEV (reference sequence). The CDR3 is 14 residues long. After removal of 5 bases from V and 4 bases from J, the junction contained 6 bases not matched to a gene. CDR3 protein: CASSPRLAPDTQYF. CDR3 DNA: TGTGCCAGCAGTCCCCGACTAGCTCCAGATACGCAGTATTTT.

The chain is built from TRBV15 and TRBJ1-1; 7 bases match TRBD1. The CDR3 runs to 14 residues. V was clipped by 9 bases and J by 4 bases; unmatched bases: 11. In germline, CDR1 is LNHNV, CDR2 YYDKDF (reference sequence). CDR3 protein: CATGPDRVGTEAFF. CDR3 bases: TGTGCCACGGGACCCGACAGGGTGGGCACTGAAGCTTTCTTT.

The gene calls are TRBV5-1 and TRBJ1-5; 12 bases agree with TRBD1. The CDR3 sequence is 16 residues long. Germline V CDR1 and CDR2: SGHRS, YFSETQ. Trimming cost V 4 bases and J 4 bases; bases outside gene matches: 6. CDR3 protein: CASSEGTGGGNQPQHF. The CDR3 coding sequence is TGCGCCAGCAGCGAAGGGACAGGGGGCGGGAATCAGCCCCAGCATTTT.

This clone was observed a few times. This chain joins TRBV9 and TRBJ2-1; 7 nucleotides match TRBD1. V was pared by 4 bases and J by 9 bases, with 7 bases of the junction left unmatched. This CDR3 has 13 residues. Germline V lookup: CDR1 SGDLS, CDR2 YYNGEE. CDR3 DNA: TGTGCCAGCAGCATACAGGGGTTCAGTGAGCAGTTCTTC. Translated, it gives CASSIQGFSEQFF.

The chain uses TRBV27 and TRBJ2-3, with D perhaps matching TRBD2 (5 bases). CDR3 length: 16 amino acids. Germline values: CDR1 MNHEY, CDR2 SMNVEV (reference sequence). V was shortened by 6 bases and J by 6 bases, with 22 bases between the two germline ends. The CDR3 DNA sequence: TGTGCCAGCAGCTCGTTCTTGGGAGCCCATTCGGATACGCAGTATTTT. Translation gives CASSSFLGAHSDTQYF.

V usage is TRBV7-2 and J usage is TRBJ1-6; D not resolved. This CDR3 region has 13 residues. Trimming pared 7 bases from V and 0 bases from J, leaving 4 bases between. Germline V lookup: CDR1 SGHTA, CDR2 FQGNSA. The CDR3 loop is CASTSSYNSPLHF. CDR3 coding DNA: TGTGCCAGCACCAGCTCCTATAATTCACCCCTCCACTTT.

The chain couples TRBV30 to TRBJ2-7, with a tentative D call TRBD1 (6 bases). CDR3 length: 13 amino acids. Trimming removed 3 bases at V and 5 bases at J, with 14 bases between. The germline V gene encodes CDR1 GTSNPN and CDR2 SVGIG (reference sequence). The CDR3 DNA is TGTGCCTGGAGAAAACAGGGAGTCGACGAGCAGTACTTC. Encoded protein: CAWRKQGVDEQYF.

The rearrangement joins TRBV18 to TRBJ2-1; 7 bases fit TRBD2. Germline V CDR1 and CDR2: KGHSH, LQKENI. V trimming: 2 bases; J trimming: 0 bases; junction bases outside the gene matches: 7. CDR3 size: 17 residues. In DNA form, the CDR3 reads TGTGCCAGCTCACCAAGGGCTGGCGGGAGCTCCTACAATGAGCAGTTCTTC. Translation gives CASSPRAGGSSYNEQFF.

The chain recombines TRBV7-8 with TRBJ2-3, with TRBD2 matching over 13 bases. The ends lost 5 bases at V and 0 bases at J; junction bases unmatched: 8. Germline V gene data show CDR1 as SGHVS and CDR2 as FQNEAQ. This CDR3 region has 18 residues. The CDR3 bases are TGTGCCAGCAGCCCCGGGACTAGCGGGACCACTAGCACAGATACGCAGTATTTT. Protein product: CASSPGTSGTTSTDTQYF.

V and J are TRBV13 and TRBJ1-3; 10 positions match TRBD1. There are 18 residues in the CDR3. V lost 4 bases and J lost 0; bases outside the gene matches: 9. The V gene's germline CDR1 is PRHDT and CDR2 FYEKMQ (reference sequence). The CDR3 is CASSSGTGEEYSGNTIYF. The DNA for the CDR3 is TGTGCCAGCAGCTCCGGGACAGGGGAAGAGTACTCTGGAAACACCATATATTTT.

About this clone itself: An end of the junction does not agree with germline; a read error may underlie this. The V call is TRBV7-9, the J call TRBJ2-2, with D maybe TRBD2 (5 bases). Per germline, CDR1 SEHNR and CDR2 FQNEAQ (reference sequence). The CDR3 extends over 16 amino acids. CDR3 DNA: TGTTCCAGCAGCTTACAGCCCCGCGGGCGAGGCGGGGAGCTGTTTTTT. The encoded protein is CSSSLQPRGRGGELFF.

The rearrangement uses TRBV28 and TRBJ2-7; D is perhaps TRBD1 (6 bases). Germline V gives CDR1 MDHEN, CDR2 SYDVKM. V was shortened by 3 bases and J by 7 bases, with 16 bases between the two germline ends. The CDR3 is made up of 14 amino acids. As DNA, the CDR3 is TGTGCCAGCAGTTTGATACAGGGTAGATGGGAGCAGTACTTC. This gives the protein CASSLIQGRWEQYF.

The V gene is TRBV19, the J gene TRBJ2-2; 11 nucleotides match TRBD2. CDR1 and CDR2 from the germline V gene are LNHDA and SQIVND (reference sequence). V trimming: 8 bases; J trimming: 8 bases; junction bases outside the gene matches: 13. The CDR3 sequence is 16 residues long. The CDR3 here is CASDSLAGGPEGELFF. For the CDR3, the DNA is TGTGCCAGTGACTCTCTAGCGGGAGGCCCCGAGGGGGAGCTGTTTTTT.

The gene calls are TRBV11-2 and TRBJ2-1; D might be TRBD2 (5 bases). V lost 5 bases and J 4 bases, leaving 15 bases between the germline ends. The CDR3 covers 15 residues. Germline CDR1 reads SGHAT; CDR2 reads FQNNGV. CDR3: CASSLLAGRYNEQFF. DNA for the CDR3: TGTGCCAGCAGCCTCCTAGCTGGCCGTTACAATGAGCAGTTCTTC.

This clone was picked up a small number of times. At one boundary the junction diverges from the germline segment, which might be a read error. The chain recombines TRBV28 with TRBJ2-3; 10 bases agree with TRBD2. The germline gives CDR1 MDHEN, CDR2 SYDVKM. The CDR3 loop spans 15 amino acids. The CDR3 sequence: CASSSSRSSGRLTDF. In nucleotides, the CDR3 is TGTGCCAGCAGTTCCTCCCGGTCTAGCGGGAGACTTACGGATTTT.

V usage is TRBV2 and J usage is TRBJ2-2, with 12 bases identical to TRBD2. Looked up from germline, CDR1 is SNHLY and CDR2 is FYNNEI. The CDR3 covers 18 residues. The V gene end was trimmed by 6 bases and the J gene end by 0 bases; junction bases not matched to a gene: 8. CDR3 sequence (DNA): TGTGCCAGCAGCGCCTTTTGGACTAGCGGGACGAACACCGGGGAGCTGTTTTTT. Amino acid sequence: CASSAFWTSGTNTGELFF.

The chain links TRBV30 to TRBJ2-7; D ambiguous. Germline CDR1 is GTSNPN and CDR2 is SVGIG (reference sequence). The length of the CDR3 is 12 residues. With 0 bases removed from V and 7 bases from J, the gap between germline ends came to 10 bases. In DNA form, the CDR3 reads TGTGCCTGGAGTGTACTATCGAGGGAGCAGTACTTC. Translation gives CAWSVLSREQYF. Full variable domain (rest looked up from reference TRBV30 and TRBJ2-7): SQTIHQWPATLVQPVGSPLSLECTVEGTSNPNLYWYRQAAGRGLQLLFYSVGIGQISSEVPQNLSASRPQDRQFILSSKKLLLSDSGFYLCAWSVLSREQYFGPGTRLTVT.